This TCR beta chain derives from a study of technical replicates of blood from a few donors. TCRdb's table, derived via immunoSEQ multiplex PCR, lists solely in-frame clones and lacks some. The sample lists over 55,000 clones, around 92% occurring once. This CDR3 comprises 12 residues. Trimming removed 1 base at V and 3 bases at J, with 3 bases between. Looked up from germline, CDR1 is LNHDA and CDR2 is SQIVND (reference sequence). What was sequenced was PBMCs. The J gene is TRBJ1-2, the V gene TRBV19; no definite D call. The TCR comes from a human donor in good health. Some clones in this sample may be carry-over from other donors' samples. CDR3 sequence reads: CASSIAYYGYTF. The CDR3 nucleotides read TGTGCCAGTAGTATAGCGTACTATGGCTACACCTTC.